A few counts support the clone carrying this TCR beta chain. Patients were excluded for uncontrolled infection, other autoimmune disease, pregnancy or lactation. RNA transcripts were the template for amplifying TCR beta CDR3 regions. With the HTBI primer set, the TCR CDR3 went through a first round of RT-PCR. Each CDR3 protein gets one entry after TCRdb re-called the multiplex PCR reads with MiXCR. Of 650,000 to 850,000 distinct CDR3 sequences listed, approximately 19% are singletons. Germline CDR1 reads GTSNPN; CDR2 reads SVGIG (reference sequence). This CDR3 contains 15 residues. The ends lost 2 bases at V and 7 bases at J; junction bases unmatched: 7. The record originates from a study of T cells in Graves' hyperthyroidism and ophthalmopathy.

Sequencing was carried out using blood. This rearrangement joins TRBV30 to TRBJ1-6; 8 bases fit TRBD1. This TCR derives from a woman aged 45-65 years with Graves' hyperthyroidism that later progressed to Graves' ophthalmopathy. The DNA for the CDR3 is TGTGCCTGGAGTCCCCAGGGGGCCAACAATTCACCCCTCCACTTT. Its translation is CAWSPQGANNSPLHF. The whole variable domain, remainder taken from reference TRBV30 and TRBJ1-6, is SQTIHQWPATLVQPVGSPLSLECTVEGTSNPNLYWYRQAAGRGLQLLFYSVGIGQISSEVPQNLSASRPQDRQFILSSKKLLLSDSGFYLCAWSPQGANNSPLHFGNGTRLTVT.